The TCR beta chain described here comes from a study of shared clonotypes between healthy human individuals (TCRdb year 2020). For the study in its entirety: The cohort included three men and a couple of women between 18 and 49 years of age. For each donor, CD4 naive and CD4 memory were each run on three plates, CD8 naive on two plates, and CD8 memory on one plate. Between about 0.8 and 9 billion PBMCs per donor were obtained by leukapheresis. Libraries were prepared and TCR repertoires were sequenced by different laboratories using diverse techniques, in order to increase sequencing depth and limit assay-specific biases. The study deeply sequenced blood TCR repertoires of about five healthy adults to estimate repertoire size and the extent of clonotype sharing between individuals.

V was cut back by 8 bases and J by 0 bases, leaving a gap of 14 bases between them. Based on the germline V gene, the CDR1 and CDR2 sequences are SNHLY and FYNNEI. From its cysteine to its phenylalanine, the CDR3 spans 15 amino acids. Of all the DNA, just the CDR3 is kept, 45 bases in frame from base 1. Paper-wide results and their limitations: Sampling was restricted to blood, and TCR repertoires in tissue are likely to differ from TCR repertoires in blood. Because the study included a small number of donors, the genetic and exposure-history diversity represented was limited. Estimated clonotype richness was generally larger for naive than for memory subsets. Rarefaction of sorted-subset datasets indicated incomplete sequencing despite the large sequencing depth. When a few donors were compared, the shared fraction of clonotypes was about 5.4% for naive CD4, 3% to 4% for naive CD8, roughly 2.5% for memory CD4, and around 0.37% for memory CD8. Based on pairwise subsampling, the degree of clonotype sharing among donors was expected to be affected by sequencing depth. Compared with non-shared clonotypes, clonotypes shared by all four sorted-subset donors had higher generation probabilities.

Using the deep immunoSEQ assay, multiplex PCR amplified TCR CDR3 regions from genomic DNA. Genomic DNA extracted from each cell subset was distributed evenly over all wells of several immunoSEQ 96-well plates, and each plate served as one replicate. For sorted subsets, approximately 200 ng of genomic DNA, equivalent to 30,000 or so T cell genomes, went into each replicate PCR. The purified libraries were quantified using a Qubit 3.0 fluorometer, sized with a Bioanalyzer 2100, and then quantified again using the KAPA Library Quantification kit. Each immunoSEQ 96-well plate was sequenced on its own single-read 150-cycle Illumina NextSeq 550 flow cell. The paper's processing steps were these. Because the immunoSEQ output held only junctional sequences and lacked quality scores, the filtering could not match the filtering applied to full-length reads. Sequences were annotated with PyIR, a Python wrapper for IgBLAST v1.9, and V/J genes and CDR3 were assigned using IMGT germline references. Reads with weak V/J assignments (E-value above 1e-6), missing CDR3, stop codons, out-of-frame junctions, or ambiguous translated residues were removed. V3J clonotypes were defined as sequences sharing the same inferred V gene, J gene, and CDR3 amino acid sequence. Percentage overlap between repertoires was computed as shared unique clonotypes divided by the size of the smaller repertoire. RTK rarefaction, the Chao1 estimator, and Recon v2.1 estimates of unobserved clonotypes were used to assess repertoire richness. Generation probabilities for all TCRbeta clonotypes obtained by the gDNA method from a handful of donors were computed using OLGA. TCRdb re-hosts the immuneACCESS table, in-frame sequences only. Its copies lack some clones; in the studies checked, an unresolved V gene accounts for under half of them, and the cause for the rest is not known. The V and J calls and clone size are taken from that table; D and trimming were inferred from the DNA. The sample table contains roughly 1 million clones; only one count was recorded for around 76% of them. Clones ranked in the top ten supply 1.4% of the sample.

On this clone itself: Its binding antigen is unknown. Base qualities were left out, and no much larger clone turns up one base away.

The donors were healthy, HIV-negative adults with no recently reported acute infections or vaccinations. Only Caucasian adults living in Nashville, Tennessee, USA were represented among the donors. Magnetic negative selection was used to enrich CD4+ T cells, after which naive cells were positively selected on CD45RA and the negative fraction became the memory subset. After blood collection by leukapheresis, PBMCs were isolated using Ficoll-Histopaque density gradient centrifugation and then cryopreserved in the vapor phase of liquid nitrogen. Purity and quantity of every magnetically sorted T cell population were checked by analytical flow cytometry. Genomic DNA was isolated from each sorted fraction and quantified by UV absorbance on a Nanodrop 2000c.

This chain is built from TRBV2 and TRBJ1-5; the D gene cannot be resolved reliably. The sample comprised memory CD4+ T cells sorted from blood. According to the study, the label for this sample's cell subset or site signals: CD45RA-negative fraction. The clonotype comes from a man younger than 35 in good health. For the CDR3, the sequence is CASRWGRTSNQPQHF. The DNA is TGTGCCAGCCGTTGGGGAAGGACTAGCAATCAGCCCCAGCATTTT.